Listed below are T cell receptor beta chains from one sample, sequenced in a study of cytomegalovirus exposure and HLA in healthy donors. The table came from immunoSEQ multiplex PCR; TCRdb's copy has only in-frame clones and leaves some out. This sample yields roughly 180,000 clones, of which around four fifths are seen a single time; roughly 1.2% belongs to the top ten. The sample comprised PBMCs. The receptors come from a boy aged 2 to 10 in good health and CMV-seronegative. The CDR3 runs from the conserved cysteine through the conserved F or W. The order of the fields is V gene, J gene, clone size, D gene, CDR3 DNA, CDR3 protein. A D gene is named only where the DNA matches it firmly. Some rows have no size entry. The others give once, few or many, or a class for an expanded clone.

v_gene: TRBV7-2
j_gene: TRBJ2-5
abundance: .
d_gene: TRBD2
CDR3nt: TGTGCCAGCAGCTTAGTAAGGAGCGGGAGCATGGAGACCCAGTACTTC
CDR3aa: CASSLVRSGSMETQYF

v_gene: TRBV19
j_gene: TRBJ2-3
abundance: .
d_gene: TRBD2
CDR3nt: TGTGCCAGTAGTCCCCGGGGGGGGTTGACAGATACGCAGTATTTT
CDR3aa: CASSPRGGLTDTQYF

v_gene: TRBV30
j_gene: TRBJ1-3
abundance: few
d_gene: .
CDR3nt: TGTGCCTGGAGTGTACGGGGGATGTCTGGAAACACCATATATTTT
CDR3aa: CAWSVRGMSGNTIYF

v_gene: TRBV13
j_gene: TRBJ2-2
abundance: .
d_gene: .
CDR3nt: TGTGCCAGCAGCTCCGACGGGACCGGGGAGCTGTTTTTT
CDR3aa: CASSSDGTGELFF

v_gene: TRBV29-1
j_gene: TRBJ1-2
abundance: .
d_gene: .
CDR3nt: TGCAGCGTTGAAGAATGGCAGGGTTATGGCTACACCTTC
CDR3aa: CSVEEWQGYGYTF

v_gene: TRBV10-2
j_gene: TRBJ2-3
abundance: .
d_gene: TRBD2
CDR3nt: TGCGCCAGCAGTCCCCGTCTAGCGGGGGGCGGCGAGGCTCACACAGATACGCAGTATTTT
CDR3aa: CASSPRLAGGGEAHTDTQYF

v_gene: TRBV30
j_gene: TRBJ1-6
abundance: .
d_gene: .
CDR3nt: TGTGCCTGGAGTGGGGGGCAGGGTAATTCACCCCTCCACTTT
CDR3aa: CAWSGGQGNSPLHF

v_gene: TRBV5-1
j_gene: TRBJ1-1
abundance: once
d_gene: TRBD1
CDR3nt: TGCGCCAGCAGCTTGTTAGGAGAATACAGGGGGAATAACGCTGAAGCTTTCTTT
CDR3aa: CASSLLGEYRGNNAEAFF

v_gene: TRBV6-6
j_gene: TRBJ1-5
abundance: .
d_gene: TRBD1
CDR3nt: TGTGCCAGCAGTTCTCCGAGGGGGCCACATCAGCCCCAGCATTTT
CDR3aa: CASSSPRGPHQPQHF

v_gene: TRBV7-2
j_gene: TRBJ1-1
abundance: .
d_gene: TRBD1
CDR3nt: TGTGCCAGCAGCTTAGTTGGGACGGCAGGGGGCGGAACTGAAGCTTTCTTT
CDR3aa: CASSLVGTAGGGTEAFF

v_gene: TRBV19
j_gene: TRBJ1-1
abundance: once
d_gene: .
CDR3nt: TGTGCCAGTAGTTCGGAGCTTGGAAGTATGAACACTGAAGCTTTCTTT
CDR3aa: CASSSELGSMNTEAFF

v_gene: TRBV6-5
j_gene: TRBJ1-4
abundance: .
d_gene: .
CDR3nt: TGTGCCAGCAGTTATTTCCCGACTAATGAAAAACTGTTTTTT
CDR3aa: CASSYFPTNEKLFF

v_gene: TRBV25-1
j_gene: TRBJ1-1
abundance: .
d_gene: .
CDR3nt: TGTGCCAGCAGTGAATCGGTCGGCGGGCCACGGAACACTGAAGCTTTCTTT
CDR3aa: CASSESVGGPRNTEAFF

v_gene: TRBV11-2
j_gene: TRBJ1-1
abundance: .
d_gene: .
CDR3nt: TGTGCCAGCAGAATAACCTCGGGGAACACTGAAGCTTTCTTT
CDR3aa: CASRITSGNTEAFF

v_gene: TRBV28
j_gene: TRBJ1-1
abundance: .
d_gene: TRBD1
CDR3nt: TGTGCCAGCAGAAGAACAGGGGGCTGGGGGAACACTGAAGCTTTCTTT
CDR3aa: CASRRTGGWGNTEAFF

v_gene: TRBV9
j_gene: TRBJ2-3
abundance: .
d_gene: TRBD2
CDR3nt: TGTGCCAGCAGCGTGGCTAGCGGGAGGGGCACAGATACGCAGTATTTT
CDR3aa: CASSVASGRGTDTQYF

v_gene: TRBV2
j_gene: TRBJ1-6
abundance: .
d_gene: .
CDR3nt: TGTGCCAGCAGCGAGGCACAGGGTGGGTCACCCCTCCACTTT
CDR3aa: CASSEAQGGSPLHF

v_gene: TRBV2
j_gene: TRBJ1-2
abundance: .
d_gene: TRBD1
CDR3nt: TGTGCCAGCAGTAAAACCGACAGGGCGGAGTTCGGCTACACCTTC
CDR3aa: CASSKTDRAEFGYTF

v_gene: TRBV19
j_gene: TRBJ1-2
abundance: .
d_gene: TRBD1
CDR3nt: TGTGCCAGTAGCTTCCAATTTCAACGGACAGGGGGCTATGGCTACACCTTC
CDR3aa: CASSFQFQRTGGYGYTF

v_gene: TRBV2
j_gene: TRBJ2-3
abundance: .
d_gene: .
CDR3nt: TGTGCCAGCAGTCCCGTAGTCACAGATACGCAGTATTTT
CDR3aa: CASSPVVTDTQYF

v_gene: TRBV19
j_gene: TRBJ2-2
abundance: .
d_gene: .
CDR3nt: TGTGCCAGTACCTCCAGGGCGAACACCGGGGAGCTGTTTTTT
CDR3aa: CASTSRANTGELFF

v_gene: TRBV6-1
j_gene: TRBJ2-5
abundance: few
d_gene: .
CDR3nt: TGTGCCAGCAGTGAAGCCGGGATTCAAGAGACCCAGTACTTC
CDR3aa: CASSEAGIQETQYF

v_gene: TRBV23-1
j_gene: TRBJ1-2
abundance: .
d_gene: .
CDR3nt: TGCGCCAGCAGTTCACAGGGCTATGGCTACACCTTC
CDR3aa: CASSSQGYGYTF

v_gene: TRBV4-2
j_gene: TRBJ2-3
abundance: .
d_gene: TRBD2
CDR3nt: TGTGCCAGCAGCCAAGATGGTACGGGAGGTAGCACAGATACGCAGTATTTT
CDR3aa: CASSQDGTGGSTDTQYF

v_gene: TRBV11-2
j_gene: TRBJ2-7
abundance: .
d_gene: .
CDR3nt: TGTGCCAGCAGCTTAACCCGAGGGCTTACCTACGAGCAGTACTTC
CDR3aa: CASSLTRGLTYEQYF

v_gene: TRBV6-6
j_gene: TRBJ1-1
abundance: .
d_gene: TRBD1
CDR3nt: TGTGCCAGCAGCCCCGACAGGGGCCGAATCAACACTGAAGCTTTCTTT
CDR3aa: CASSPDRGRINTEAFF

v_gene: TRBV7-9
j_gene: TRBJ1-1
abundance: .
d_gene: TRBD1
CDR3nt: TGTGCCAGCAGCTCAACCCCGGACAGGTTGAACACTGAAGCTTTCTTT
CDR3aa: CASSSTPDRLNTEAFF

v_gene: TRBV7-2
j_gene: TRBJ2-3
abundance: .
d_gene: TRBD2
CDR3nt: TGTGCCAGCAGCCCCGGGGTACTAGCGGGGCGGGATACGCAGTATTTT
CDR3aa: CASSPGVLAGRDTQYF

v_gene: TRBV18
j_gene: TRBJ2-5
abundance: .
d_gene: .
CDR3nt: TGTGCCAGCTCATCCCCGCGGTTTCAAGAGACCCAGTACTTC
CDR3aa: CASSSPRFQETQYF

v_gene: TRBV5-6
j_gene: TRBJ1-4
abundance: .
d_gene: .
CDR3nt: TGTGCCAGCAGCTGGTCTGACAGTAATGAAAAACTGTTTTTT
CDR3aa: CASSWSDSNEKLFF

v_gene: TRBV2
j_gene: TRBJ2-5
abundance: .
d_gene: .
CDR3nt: TGTGCCAGCAGTGTAAAGGGGTTCGGAGAGACCCAGTACTTC
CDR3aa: CASSVKGFGETQYF

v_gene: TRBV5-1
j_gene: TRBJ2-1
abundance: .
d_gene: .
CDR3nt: TGCGCCAGCAGGTTCGCGGGTAGTTTCAATGAGCAGTTCTTC
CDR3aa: CASRFAGSFNEQFF

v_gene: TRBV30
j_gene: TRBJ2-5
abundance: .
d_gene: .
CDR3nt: TGTGCCTGGGACGTCGGGAAGACCCAGTACTTC
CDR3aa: CAWDVGKTQYF

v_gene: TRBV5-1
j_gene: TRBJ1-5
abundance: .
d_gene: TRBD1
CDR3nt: TGCGCCAGCAGTCCTACGTATCGGACAGGGGAAATACAGCCCCAGCATTTT
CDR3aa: CASSPTYRTGEIQPQHF

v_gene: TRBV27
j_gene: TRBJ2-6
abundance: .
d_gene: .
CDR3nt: TGTGCCAGCAGTGCCCGGGACATAAACTCTGGGGCCAACGTCCTGACTTTC
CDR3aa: CASSARDINSGANVLTF

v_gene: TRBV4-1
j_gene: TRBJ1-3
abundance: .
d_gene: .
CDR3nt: TGCGCCAGCAGCCAAGGGAGAGGGTCGGGAAACACCATATATTTT
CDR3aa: CASSQGRGSGNTIYF

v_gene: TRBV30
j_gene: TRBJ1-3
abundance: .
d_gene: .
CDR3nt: TGTGCCTGGAGTGTAAGGGACATCGGAAACACCATATATTTT
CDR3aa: CAWSVRDIGNTIYF

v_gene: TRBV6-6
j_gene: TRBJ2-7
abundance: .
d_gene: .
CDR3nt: TGTGCCAGCAGCTATCAGACAGACGAGCAGTACTTC
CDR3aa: CASSYQTDEQYF

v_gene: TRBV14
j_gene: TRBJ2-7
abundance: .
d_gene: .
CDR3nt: TGTGCCAGCAGCCAGCGAAGAATACGGGGGAGCTCCTACGAGCAGTACTTC
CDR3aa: CASSQRRIRGSSYEQYF

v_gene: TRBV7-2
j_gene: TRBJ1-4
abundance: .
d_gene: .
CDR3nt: TGTGCCAGCAGCTTAGTTGAGGTTTCGGAAAAACTGTTTTTT
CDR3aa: CASSLVEVSEKLFF

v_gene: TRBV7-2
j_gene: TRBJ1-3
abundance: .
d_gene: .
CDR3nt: TGTGCCAGCAGCCCCTCTCAGGTTCGCTCTGGAAACACCATATATTTT
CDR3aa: CASSPSQVRSGNTIYF

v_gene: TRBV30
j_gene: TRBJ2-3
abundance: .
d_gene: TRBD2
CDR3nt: TGTGCCTCAGTCCCGGGACTATCAGATACGCAGTATTTT
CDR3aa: CASVPGLSDTQYF

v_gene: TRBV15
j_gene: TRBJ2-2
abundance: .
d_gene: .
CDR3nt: TGTGCCACCAGTTTTACAGGAGATACCGGGGAGCTGTTTTTT
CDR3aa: CATSFTGDTGELFF

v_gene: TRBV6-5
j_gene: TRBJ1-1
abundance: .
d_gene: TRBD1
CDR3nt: TGTGCCAGCAGTTACTCAGGACAGGGGGCTGAAGCTTTCTTT
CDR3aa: CASSYSGQGAEAFF